A single count supports the clone carrying this TCR beta chain. Its cognate antigen is unknown. This record comes from a study of T cell responses to AZD1222 COVID-19 vaccine. Study-wide points: Nearly half of spike-specific TCRs reportedly go after variant regions that carry no mutations. Compared with day 0, the breadth and depth of the Spike-specific TCR repertoire rose significantly after two doses of AZD1222. The study identified only five or six AZD1222 recipients as seropositive at baseline. The sample set comprised mostly white British donors with more females, and clonal diversity was possibly underestimated.

The table came from immunoSEQ multiplex PCR; TCRdb's copy has only in-frame clones and leaves some out. The table includes over 110,000 clones, just over 90% detected once. Germline V gene sequence: CDR1 MDHEN, CDR2 SYDVKM. V was trimmed by 7 bases and J by 7 bases, leaving 20 bases between them. The CDR3 covers 15 residues. The chain carries TRBV28 and TRBJ2-1, with D tentatively TRBD2 (5 bases). This sample comprised peripheral blood, obtained on day 0 of AZD1222 vaccination. This sequence was found in an adult in good health. Written as DNA, the CDR3 is TGTGCCAGCACCGACCAAGGGCACTGGAGGAATGAGCAGTTCTTC. Amino acids: CASTDQGHWRNEQFF.